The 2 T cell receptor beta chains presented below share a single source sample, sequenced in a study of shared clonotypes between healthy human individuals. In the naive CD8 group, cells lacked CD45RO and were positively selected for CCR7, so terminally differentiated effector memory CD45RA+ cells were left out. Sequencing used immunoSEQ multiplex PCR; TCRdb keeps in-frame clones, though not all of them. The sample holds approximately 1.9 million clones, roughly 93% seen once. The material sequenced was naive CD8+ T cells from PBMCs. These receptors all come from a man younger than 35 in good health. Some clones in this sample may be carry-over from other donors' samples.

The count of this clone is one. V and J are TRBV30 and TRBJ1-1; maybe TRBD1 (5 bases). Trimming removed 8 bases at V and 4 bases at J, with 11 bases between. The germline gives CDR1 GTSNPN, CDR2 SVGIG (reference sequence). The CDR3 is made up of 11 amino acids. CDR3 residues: CARYGGTEAFF. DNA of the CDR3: TGTGCCCGGTACGGGGGCACTGAAGCTTTCTTT.

CDR3 sequence (DNA): TGTGCCAGCACGGGGGGACCAGGCGAGCAGTACTTC. As protein: CASTGGPGEQYF. The V and J genes are TRBV5-6 and TRBJ2-5, with 7 nucleotides matching TRBD2. TRBJ2-7 explains the end of the DNA better; the J call may be wrong. CDR1 and CDR2 (germline): SGHDT, YYEEEE. CDR3 length: 12 residues.